This T cell receptor (beta chain) was captured in a study of T cells in Graves' hyperthyroidism and ophthalmopathy (dated by TCRdb to about 2019). In terms of the full investigation: To identify distinguishing TCR V-J signatures, a discovery cohort of around 100 patients was used, comprising some 45 with Graves' ophthalmopathy and 57 with stable Graves' hyperthyroidism. Prospective prediction of ophthalmopathy was tested in an independent validation cohort of 18 to 20 hyperthyroidism patients and 17 patients who later progressed to ophthalmopathy. The roughly 100 discovery patients were randomly divided into training and test sets at a 7:3 ratio. The study also compared thyroid tissue and blood T-cell repertoires from roughly 6 Graves' hyperthyroidism patients. Following sampling, methimazole starting at 30 mg daily was given to hyperthyroidism patients, and high-dose intravenous methylprednisolone was given to ophthalmopathy patients. The paper describes TCR Vbeta CDR3 sequencing of 140 or so peripheral blood samples, made up of 40 to 45 ophthalmopathy patients, roughly 72 hyperthyroidism patients and some 17 progressor patients. Results the study describes overall, beyond this receptor: In cross-validation, a model built on a 13 V-J signature told ophthalmopathy apart from stable hyperthyroidism with approximately 90% sensitivity and around 83% specificity, and in testing the same model reached 80%/75%. No statistical method was used to fix the sample size in advance, and group allocation was not hidden from the investigators. Blood samples also contained most of the expanded thyroid clonotypes (frequency above 0.001), which suggests that blood repertoires may reflect thyroid immune responses. In validation, the model predicted progression to ophthalmopathy with 65% to 71% sensitivity and less than 80% specificity, a median of about 6 months before onset.

Via the germline V gene (reference sequence), CDR1 is DFQATT and CDR2 SNEGSKA. The trim is 0 bases for V and 7 bases for J, with a gap of 19 bases between the germline ends. Including the terminal cysteine and phenylalanine, the CDR3 comprises 15 residues. Kept here is only the CDR3 DNA, which spans 45 bases and is read in frame from base 1. TCR beta CDR3 regions were amplified from RNA transcripts. A first-round RT-PCR of the TCR CDR3 used the HTBI primer set with the Qiagen OneStep RT-PCR kit. Libraries were constructed in a second round of multiplex PCR, after which size selection and purification were performed. Libraries were sequenced paired-end with 100 bp reads on an Illumina HiSeq2000. Per the source publication's procedure: Raw data were processed with SOAPnuke, discarding reads with adapters, uncalled bases, mean Phred below 15, or no exact constant-primer or identifier match. High-quality paired reads were merged using COPE v1.2.5, and each unique nucleotide sequence was defined as a clonotype. MiTCR v1.1 was used to align the clonotypes against IMGT TRBV, TRBD and TRBJ reference segments. Analysis was restricted to V-J combinations with a frequency above 0.0001, which covered 99.2% of repertoires. The TCS score was defined as F50 (clonal expansion) divided by E x V (chaos), with BLOSUM62-based TCRdist calculated between CDR3 peptides within each V-J. Welch's t-statistics and random forest reduced fewer than 600 V-J features to some 14, which were used in a naive Bayes classifier (R e1071). The similarity between thyroid and blood repertoires was quantified using the Morisita-Horn index. TCRdb's own reprocessing of the public reads used fastp at Q25 and MiXCR and kept productive beta chains. Every distinct CDR3 protein forms one entry, paired with its most common genes and DNA. TCRdb's processing, not the study's, gives the V and J calls here. A total of about 580,000 distinct CDR3 sequences appear in this sample, about 43% of them only once. About 7.8% of the sample belongs to the ten largest clones.

Graves' hyperthyroidism was defined as stable when no progression to ophthalmopathy occurred over 18 months of follow-up. Hyperthyroidism patients were newly diagnosed, had a disease duration of under 2 months, and were aged 18 to 65 years. Patients with uncontrolled infections, other autoimmune diseases, pregnancy or lactation were excluded. Diagnoses relied on clinical symptoms, serum thyroxine and TRAb, thyroid ultrasound and orbital computed tomography. Total RNA was extracted using Trizol reagent, and RNA quality was assessed on an Agilent 2100 Bioanalyzer. As for this clonotype: Its antigen is still unknown. The record has no base qualities; no much larger clone is one base away.

The TCR comes from a woman between 18 and 29 years old with Graves' hyperthyroidism. This sequence uses TRBV20-1 and TRBJ2-7; the D gene is perhaps TRBD1 or TRBD2, each of them matching over 5 bases. The sample taken for sequencing was peripheral blood or thyroid tissue (not recorded which). CDR3 loop: CSARDLLDSDSEQYF. The base sequence is TGCAGTGCTAGAGATCTCCTGGACTCAGACAGTGAGCAGTACTTC.